This passage covers 25 T cell receptor beta chains from one sample sequenced in a study of post-analysis software for immune sequencing data. General study results and limits: Patients had higher frequencies than controls of roughly 5 TRBV segments, including TRBV5-6, TRBV5-1 and TRBV20-1.

Antigens for these TCRs are unknown. Unique molecular identifiers tagged the TCR beta cDNA libraries. Each CDR3 protein gets one entry after TCRdb re-called the PCR reads with MiXCR. The sample carries almost 700,000 distinct CDR3 sequences, more than 50% recorded once. The sequencing input was blood. These receptors originate from a girl aged 2-10 years with multiple sclerosis.

V gene TRBV5-1 combines with J gene TRBJ1-1; D remains ambiguous. Trimming cost V 1 base and J 5 bases, with 9 bases left between them. The CDR3 sequence is 13 residues long. The V gene's germline CDR1 is SGHRS and CDR2 YFSETQ. This CDR3 reads CASSLRVGTEAFF. DNA of the CDR3: TGCGCCAGCAGCTTGCGGGTTGGAACTGAAGCTTTCTTT.

This chain connects TRBV5-1 to TRBJ2-2, with 7 bases aligning to TRBD1. The CDR3 consists of 16 residues. V was pared by 4 bases and J by 6 bases, with 12 bases of the junction left unmatched. CDR1 is SGHRS and CDR2 is YFSETQ in the germline V gene. The CDR3 sequence is CASSPRPDRDPGELFF. The CDR3 DNA sequence: TGCGCCAGCAGCCCCCGACCCGACAGGGACCCCGGGGAGCTGTTTTTT.

The rearrangement links TRBV4-1 to TRBJ2-5; the D call may be TRBD1 or TRBD2 (5 bases each). V lost 4 bases to trimming and J lost 5 bases, with 17 bases between them. The CDR3 has 15 residues. In germline, CDR1 is MGHRA, CDR2 YSYEKL. CDR3 in DNA: TGCGCCAGCAGCCGGGACGGACCAGAGGTGGAGACCCAGTACTTC. Translated: CASSRDGPEVETQYF.

V gene TRBV6-4 combines with J gene TRBJ2-1; D may be TRBD1 (6 bases). Germline lookup yields CDR1 MRHNA and CDR2 SNTAGT. The CDR3 sequence is 11 residues long. In DNA form, the CDR3 reads TGTGCGGGACAAGAACGCAATGAGCAGTTCTTC. Protein sequence: CAGQERNEQFF.

The CDR3 coding sequence is TGTGCCAGCAGCTTAGCGGCGGCAGGATATTCACCCCTCCACTTT. Translated, it gives CASSLAAAGYSPLHF. The rearrangement joins TRBV7-9 to TRBJ1-6; the D is unclear. The CDR3 loop spans 15 amino acids. CDR1 is SEHNR and CDR2 is FQNEAQ in the germline V gene (reference sequence). Trimming removed 0 bases at V and 8 bases at J, with 11 bases between.

On this clonotype: One end of the junction varies from germline; a read error may be responsible. This chain uses TRBV12-3 or TRBV12-4 with TRBJ2-2, with 8 positions matching TRBD1. There are 15 residues in the CDR3. CDR3 coding DNA: TGCGCCAGCAACTTTGCCGGGACAGGAACCGGGGAGCTGTTTTTT. It translates to CASNFAGTGTGELFF.

To note about this clonotype: A junction boundary mismatches the germline segment, possibly from a read error. DNA of the CDR3: TGTGCCAGCAGGTACTCCCGCGGAAGAGGGGAGCAGTACTTC. This translates into CASRYSRGRGEQYF. J is TRBJ2-5 and V is TRBV6-2 or TRBV6-3; the D gene could be TRBD1 or TRBD2 (5 bases each). This CDR3 is built from 14 residues. Germline CDR1 is MNHEY and CDR2 is SVGEGT.

The V and J genes are TRBV5-1 and TRBJ2-3; D unresolved. The V gene lost 0 bases and the J gene lost 0 bases, with 8 bases spanning the gap. The germline V gene has CDR1 SGHRS and CDR2 YFSETQ. The CDR3 is made up of 15 amino acids. Written as DNA, the CDR3 is TGCGCCAGCAGCTTGGGGGTCGGGAGCACAGATACGCAGTATTTT. Translated, it gives CASSLGVGSTDTQYF.

This clonotype was observed a few times. The V call is TRBV6-2 or TRBV6-3, the J call TRBJ2-3; D is possibly TRBD2 (6 bases). The V end lost 0 bases, the J end lost 3 bases, and 10 bases lay between the germline ends. Germline V gives CDR1 MNHEY, CDR2 SVGEGT. The CDR3 is 15 amino acids. The CDR3: CASSYSSSETDTQYF. In DNA, the CDR3 is TGTGCCAGCAGTTACTCGTCTAGCGAGACAGATACGCAGTATTTT.

The chain has TRBV6-6 and TRBJ2-5; 8 bases line up with TRBD1. V lost 2 bases and J lost 5; bases outside the gene matches: 7. Germline V gene lookup returns CDR1 MNHNY and CDR2 SVGAGI (reference sequence). This CDR3 has 15 residues. CDR3 sequence: CASSYGQGRPETQYF. The CDR3 DNA follows: TGTGCCAGCAGTTACGGACAGGGAAGGCCCGAGACCCAGTACTTC.

The chain carries TRBV13 and TRBJ2-1; perhaps TRBD2 as D (7 bases). V was trimmed by 0 bases and J by 0 bases, leaving 18 bases between them. Germline V CDR1 and CDR2: PRHDT, FYEKMQ (reference sequence). This CDR3 comprises 19 residues. The CDR3: CASSLGLRGASGSYNEQFF. The CDR3 bases are TGTGCCAGCAGCTTAGGCCTAAGGGGGGCTAGCGGCTCCTACAATGAGCAGTTCTTC.

The rearrangement uses TRBV13 and TRBJ1-2, with a weak D call TRBD1 (5 bases). The CDR3 has 16 amino acids. Germline V gene data show CDR1 as PRHDT and CDR2 as FYEKMQ (reference sequence). V lost 2 bases and J 0 bases, leaving 13 bases between the germline ends. The DNA of the CDR3 is TGTGCCAGCAGCTTAACCTGGACAACTACTAACTATGGCTACACCTTC. It yields the protein CASSLTWTTTNYGYTF.

The V gene is TRBV12-3 or TRBV12-4, the J gene TRBJ2-5; 7 positions agree with TRBD1. This CDR3 region has 14 residues. The trim removed 2 bases at V and 5 bases at J, leaving 5 bases unmatched. In nucleotides, the CDR3 is TGTGCCAGCAGTTTAAAAGGGGGCAGGGAGACCCAGTACTTC. Translated, it gives CASSLKGGRETQYF.

The chain joins TRBV7-8 to TRBJ2-4; TRBD2 agrees at 10 bases. TRBJ2-7 matches the DNA end more closely, so the J call is doubtful. CDR1 and CDR2 from the germline V gene are SGHVS and FQNEAQ. The CDR3 spans 15 residues. The DNA of the CDR3 is TGTGCCAGCAGCCCGGGACTAGCGAATCACTACGAGCAGTACTTC. Translated: CASSPGLANHYEQYF.

This clonotype turned up a few times. The V and J genes are TRBV5-1 and TRBJ2-4, with 7 bases aligning to TRBD2. The J call could be wrong; TRBJ2-7 is a better fit for the DNA end. The CDR3 totals 15 residues. Germline CDR1 SGHRS, CDR2 YFSETQ. CDR3 sequence: CASSSRAGKNYEQYF. The CDR3 DNA follows: TGCGCCAGCAGCTCACGAGCGGGGAAGAACTACGAGCAGTACTTC.

This clonotype has more than one count but fewer than ten. This chain connects TRBV9 to TRBJ2-1; 10 bases align to TRBD2. The V gene end was trimmed by 1 base and the J gene end by 8 bases; junction bases not matched to a gene: 3. Germline V gene lookup returns CDR1 SGDLS and CDR2 YYNGEE. This CDR3 has 14 amino acids. The CDR3 spells CASSVSGGADEQFF. CDR3 in DNA: TGTGCCAGCAGCGTAAGCGGGGGGGCAGATGAGCAGTTCTTC.

This chain links TRBV5-1 with TRBJ1-1, with TRBD1 as a possible D gene (5 bases). V lost 2 bases to trimming and J lost 3 bases, with 14 bases between them. The CDR3 covers 15 residues. The germline V gene has CDR1 SGHRS and CDR2 YFSETQ. Written as DNA, the CDR3 is TGCGCCAGCAGCTTAATCGGCAGGGATGACACTGAAGCTTTCTTT. Translating it yields CASSLIGRDDTEAFF.

The chain combines TRBV15 with TRBJ2-7, with D perhaps TRBD1 (6 bases). Germline V gene lookup returns CDR1 LNHNV and CDR2 YYDKDF (reference sequence). This CDR3 is built from 14 residues. Deletions cut 3 bases from V and 2 bases from J, with 11 bases between. The CDR3 is CATSSRTVTYEQYF. The CDR3 DNA sequence: TGTGCCACCAGCAGTAGGACAGTTACCTACGAGCAGTACTTC.

This clonotype was detected only once. V gene TRBV7-2 combines with J gene TRBJ1-1; 7 nucleotides align to TRBD1. The CDR3 runs 14 residues. The germline V gene encodes CDR1 SGHTA and CDR2 FQGNSA. The V and J ends lost 5 bases and 1 base, in that order; junction bases with no gene match: 4. CDR3 sequence: CASSLRDRNTEAFF. For the CDR3, the DNA is TGTGCCAGCAGCCTCAGGGACAGGAACACTGAAGCTTTCTTT.

About this clonotype itself: A read error may produce the germline difference seen at one junction end. J is TRBJ2-7 and V is TRBV7-2; 10 bases align to TRBD2. Germline CDR1 and CDR2: SGHTA and FQGNSA. The CDR3 is 15 residues long. The CDR3, as DNA: TGTGTCAGCAGGTTGACTAGCGGGTTTTCCTACGAGCAGTACTTC. Translated: CVSRLTSGFSYEQYF.

This sequence joins TRBV3-1 and TRBJ2-3; D possibly uses TRBD1 or TRBD2 (6 bases each). The CDR3 contains 18 residues. Per germline, CDR1 LGHDT and CDR2 YNNKEL (reference sequence). The V gene lost 0 bases and the J gene lost 2 bases, with 18 bases spanning the gap. CDR3 bases: TGTGCCAGCAGCCAAGATGATGGAGGGGACACCCTCACAGATACGCAGTATTTT. Protein product: CASSQDDGGDTLTDTQYF.

Remarks on this clonotype: A junction end diverges from the germline sequence, so it may reflect a read error. V gene TRBV12-5 combines with J gene TRBJ2-1; TRBD2 aligns across 10 bases. The CDR3 is 16 amino acids. Per the germline V gene, CDR1 is LGHNT and CDR2 is FRNRAP. This CDR3 reads CASGQTGTSVIHGQFF. For the CDR3, the DNA is TGCGCTAGTGGCCAAACCGGGACTAGCGTAATCCATGGGCAGTTCTTC.

This sequence joins TRBV6-2 or TRBV6-3 and TRBJ2-1, with D hard to call. The germline gives CDR1 MNHEY, CDR2 SVGEGT. V was clipped by 7 bases and J by 9 bases, with 16 bases between them. The CDR3 covers 13 residues. The CDR3 protein is CASTEFGGAEQFF. The CDR3 nucleotides read TGTGCCAGCACGGAATTTGGCGGAGCTGAGCAGTTCTTC.

The V and J genes are TRBV5-1 and TRBJ2-3; 12 bases fit TRBD1. After removal of 4 bases from V and 2 bases from J, the junction contained 11 bases not matched to a gene. Germline loops: CDR1 SGHRS, CDR2 YFSETQ. This CDR3 comprises 18 residues. DNA for the CDR3: TGCGCCAGCAGCACCGTCCCGGGACAGGGGGCAAACACAGATACGCAGTATTTT. This codes for CASSTVPGQGANTDTQYF.

J is TRBJ2-5 and V is TRBV18; perhaps TRBD2 as D (5 bases). Germline assignment: CDR1 KGHSH and CDR2 LQKENI. The V and J ends lost 8 bases and 5 bases respectively, with 15 bases between them. The CDR3 length is 13 residues. The DNA of the CDR3 is TGTGCCAGCACGCCCCCCACGGGGGAGACCCAGTACTTC. Translating gives CASTPPTGETQYF.